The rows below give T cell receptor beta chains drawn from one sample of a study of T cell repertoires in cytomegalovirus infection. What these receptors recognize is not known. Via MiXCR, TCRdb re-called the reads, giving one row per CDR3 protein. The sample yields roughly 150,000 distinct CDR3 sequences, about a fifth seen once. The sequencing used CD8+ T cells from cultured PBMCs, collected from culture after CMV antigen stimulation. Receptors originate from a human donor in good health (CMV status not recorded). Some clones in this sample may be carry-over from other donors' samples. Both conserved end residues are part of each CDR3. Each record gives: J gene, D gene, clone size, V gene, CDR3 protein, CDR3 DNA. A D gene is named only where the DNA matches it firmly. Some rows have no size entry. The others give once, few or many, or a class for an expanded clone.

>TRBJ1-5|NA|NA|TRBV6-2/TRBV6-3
CDSSYFGQYSDQPQHF
TGTGACAGCAGTTACTTCGGACAGTATAGCGATCAGCCCCAGCATTTT
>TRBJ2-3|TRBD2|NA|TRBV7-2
CASSSIPWTSGARTDTQYF
TGTGCCAGCAGCTCAATCCCTTGGACTAGCGGGGCCCGCACAGATACGCAGTATTTT
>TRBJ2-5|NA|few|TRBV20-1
CSARVYDSQETQYF
TGCAGTGCTAGAGTGTACGATAGCCAAGAGACCCAGTACTTC
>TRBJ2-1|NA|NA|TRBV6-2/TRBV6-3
CASSYSRAGQSNNEQFF
TGTGCCAGCAGTTACTCGAGAGCGGGACAGAGTAACAATGAGCAGTTCTTC
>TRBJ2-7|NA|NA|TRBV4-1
CASSPVGSAVEQYF
TGCGCCAGCAGCCCAGTTGGGTCCGCCGTCGAGCAGTACTTC
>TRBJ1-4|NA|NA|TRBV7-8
CASSSYSGEKLFF
TGTGCCAGCAGCTCTTACAGCGGGGAAAAACTGTTTTTT
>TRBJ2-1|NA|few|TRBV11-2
CASTLIRDTLREQFF
TGTGCCAGCACCCTCATTCGGGACACGCTAAGAGAGCAGTTCTTC
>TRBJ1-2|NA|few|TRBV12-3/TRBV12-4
CASSSRDSRDHSNYGYTF
TGTGCCAGCAGTTCCCGGGACTCACGGGACCATTCTAACTATGGCTACACCTTC
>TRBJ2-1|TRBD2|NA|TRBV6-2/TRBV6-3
CASSPLDLAGLSNEQFF
TGTGCCAGCAGTCCCCTGGATCTAGCGGGGCTTTCGAATGAGCAGTTCTTC
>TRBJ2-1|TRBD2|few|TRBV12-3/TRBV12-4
CASTPLLAGVSEQFF
TGTGCCAGCACCCCCCTCCTAGCGGGAGTAAGTGAGCAGTTCTTC
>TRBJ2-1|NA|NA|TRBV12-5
CASGFGDSYNEQFF
TGTGCTAGTGGTTTTGGAGACTCCTACAATGAGCAGTTCTTC